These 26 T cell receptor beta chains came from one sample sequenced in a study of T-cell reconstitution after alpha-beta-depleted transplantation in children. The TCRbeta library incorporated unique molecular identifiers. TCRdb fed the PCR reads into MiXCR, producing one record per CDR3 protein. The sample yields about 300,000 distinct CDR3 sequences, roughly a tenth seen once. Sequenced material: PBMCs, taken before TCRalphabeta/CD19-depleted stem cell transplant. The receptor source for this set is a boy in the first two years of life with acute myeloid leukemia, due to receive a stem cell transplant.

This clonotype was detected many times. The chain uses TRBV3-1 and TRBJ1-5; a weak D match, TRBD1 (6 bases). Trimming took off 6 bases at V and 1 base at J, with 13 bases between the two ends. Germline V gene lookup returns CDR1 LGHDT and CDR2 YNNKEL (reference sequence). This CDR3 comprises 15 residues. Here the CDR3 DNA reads TGTGCCAGCAGACTTGGGGGGCGCAGCAATCAGCCCCAGCATTTT. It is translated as CASRLGGRSNQPQHF.

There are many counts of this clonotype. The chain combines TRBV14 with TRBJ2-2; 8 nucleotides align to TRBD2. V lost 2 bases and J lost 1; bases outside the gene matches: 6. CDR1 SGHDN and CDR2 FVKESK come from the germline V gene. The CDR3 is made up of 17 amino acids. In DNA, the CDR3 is TGTGCCAGCAGCCAATACGCGGGAGGACAGAACACCGGGGAGCTGTTTTTT. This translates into CASSQYAGGQNTGELFF.

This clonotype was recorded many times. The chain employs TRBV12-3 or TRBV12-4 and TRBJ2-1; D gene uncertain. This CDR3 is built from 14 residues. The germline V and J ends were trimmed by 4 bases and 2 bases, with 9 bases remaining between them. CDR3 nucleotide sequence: TGTGCCAGCAGTTCCTTCCAGCCCTACAATGAGCAGTTCTTC. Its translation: CASSSFQPYNEQFF.

The chain's CDR3 is CASSPGTGYYEQFF. The DNA of the CDR3 is TGTGCCAGCTCACCAGGGACAGGGTACTATGAGCAGTTCTTC. The chain uses TRBV18 and TRBJ2-1; the match to TRBD1 covers 9 bases. Germline-derived CDR1 and CDR2 are KGHSH and LQKENI. The CDR3 is 14 residues long. V was clipped by 2 bases and J by 8 bases; unmatched bases: 4.

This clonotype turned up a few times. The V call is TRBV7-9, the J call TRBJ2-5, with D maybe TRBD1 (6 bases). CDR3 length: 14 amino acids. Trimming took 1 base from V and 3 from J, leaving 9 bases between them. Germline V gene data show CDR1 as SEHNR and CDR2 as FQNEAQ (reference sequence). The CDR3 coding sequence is TGTGCCAGCAGCTTAGTAAACAGGGAAGAGACCCAGTACTTC. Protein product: CASSLVNREETQYF.

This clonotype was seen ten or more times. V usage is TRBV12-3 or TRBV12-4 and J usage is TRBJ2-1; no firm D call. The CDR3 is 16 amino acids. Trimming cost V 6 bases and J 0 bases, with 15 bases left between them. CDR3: CASRDETSSSYNEQFF. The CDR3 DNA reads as TGTGCCAGCAGGGACGAGACGTCTAGCTCCTACAATGAGCAGTTCTTC.

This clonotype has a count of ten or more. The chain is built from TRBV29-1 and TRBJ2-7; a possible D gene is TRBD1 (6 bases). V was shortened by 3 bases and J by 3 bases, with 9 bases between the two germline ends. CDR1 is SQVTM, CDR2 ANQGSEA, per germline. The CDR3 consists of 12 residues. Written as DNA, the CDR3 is TGCAGCGTTGACGTAGGGGGCTACGAGCAGTACTTC. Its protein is CSVDVGGYEQYF.

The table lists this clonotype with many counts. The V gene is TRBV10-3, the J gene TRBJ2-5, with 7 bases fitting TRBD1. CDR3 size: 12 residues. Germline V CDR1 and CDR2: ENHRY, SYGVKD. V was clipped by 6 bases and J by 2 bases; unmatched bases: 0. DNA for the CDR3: TGTGCCATCAGCAGGGGGCAAGAGACCCAGTACTTC. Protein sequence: CAISRGQETQYF.

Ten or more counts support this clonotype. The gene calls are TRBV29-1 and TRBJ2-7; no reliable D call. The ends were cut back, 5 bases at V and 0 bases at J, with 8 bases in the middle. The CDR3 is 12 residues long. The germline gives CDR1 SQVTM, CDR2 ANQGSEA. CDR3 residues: CSVYSTSYEQYF. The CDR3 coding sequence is TGCAGCGTTTACTCAACCTCCTACGAGCAGTACTTC.

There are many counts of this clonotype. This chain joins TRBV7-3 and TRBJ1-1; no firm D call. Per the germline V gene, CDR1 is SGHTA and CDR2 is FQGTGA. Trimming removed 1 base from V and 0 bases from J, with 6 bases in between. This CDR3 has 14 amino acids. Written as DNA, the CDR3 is TGTGCCAGCAGCTTAAAACCGTTGAACACTGAAGCTTTCTTT. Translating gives CASSLKPLNTEAFF.

The CDR3 DNA follows: TGCGCCAGCAGTTTCGACAGGGGAGGAGGAGAGACCCAGTACTTC. Translation: CASSFDRGGGETQYF. This sequence joins TRBV5-1 and TRBJ2-5; 8 bases align to TRBD1. Germline CDR1 reads SGHRS; CDR2 reads YFSETQ. V lost 5 bases to trimming and J lost 4 bases; unmatched junction nucleotides: 10. This CDR3 spans 15 amino acids.

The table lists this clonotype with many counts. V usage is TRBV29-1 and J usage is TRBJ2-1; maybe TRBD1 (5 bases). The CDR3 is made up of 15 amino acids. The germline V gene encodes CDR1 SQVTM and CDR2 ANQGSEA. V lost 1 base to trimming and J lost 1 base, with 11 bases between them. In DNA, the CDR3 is TGCAGCGTTGAAGGGGTCGCAGGGTCCTACAATGAGCAGTTCTTC. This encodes CSVEGVAGSYNEQFF.

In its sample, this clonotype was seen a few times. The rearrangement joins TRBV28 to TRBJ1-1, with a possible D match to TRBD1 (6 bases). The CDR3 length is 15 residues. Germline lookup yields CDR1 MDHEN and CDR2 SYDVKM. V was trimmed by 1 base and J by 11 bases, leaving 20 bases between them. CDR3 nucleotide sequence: TGTGCCAGCAGTTTATCCAATTCAGGGGTTATCTGGGCTTTCTTT. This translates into CASSLSNSGVIWAFF.

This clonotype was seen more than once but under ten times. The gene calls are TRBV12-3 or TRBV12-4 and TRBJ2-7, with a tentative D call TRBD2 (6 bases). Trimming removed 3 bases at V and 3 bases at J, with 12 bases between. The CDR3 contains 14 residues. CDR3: CASSFGGRFYEQYF. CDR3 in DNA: TGTGCCAGCAGTTTTGGGGGGAGATTCTACGAGCAGTACTTC.

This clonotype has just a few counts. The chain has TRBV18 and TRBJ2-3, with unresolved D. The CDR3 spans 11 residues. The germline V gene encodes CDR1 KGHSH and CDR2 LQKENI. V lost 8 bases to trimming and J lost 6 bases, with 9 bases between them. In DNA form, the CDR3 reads TGTGCCAGCGGGCTTGGGGATACGCAGTATTTT. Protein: CASGLGDTQYF.

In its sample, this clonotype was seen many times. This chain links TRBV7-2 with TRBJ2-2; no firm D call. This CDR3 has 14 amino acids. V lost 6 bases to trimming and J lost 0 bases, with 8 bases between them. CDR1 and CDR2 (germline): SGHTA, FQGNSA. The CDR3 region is CASSYDSNTGELFF. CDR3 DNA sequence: TGTGCCAGCAGTTATGACTCGAACACCGGGGAGCTGTTTTTT. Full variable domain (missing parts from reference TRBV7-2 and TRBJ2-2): GAGVSQSPSNKVTEKGKDVELRCDPISGHTALYWYRQSLGQGLEFLIYFQGNSAPDKSGLPSDRFSAERTGGSVSTLTIQRTQQEDSAVYLCASSYDSNTGELFFGEGSRLTVL.

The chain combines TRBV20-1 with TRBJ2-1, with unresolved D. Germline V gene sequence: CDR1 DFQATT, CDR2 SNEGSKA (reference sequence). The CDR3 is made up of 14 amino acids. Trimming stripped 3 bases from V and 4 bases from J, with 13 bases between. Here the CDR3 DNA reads TGCAGTGCTAGGGCGAGGTACTTTTACAATGAGCAGTTCTTC. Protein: CSARARYFYNEQFF.

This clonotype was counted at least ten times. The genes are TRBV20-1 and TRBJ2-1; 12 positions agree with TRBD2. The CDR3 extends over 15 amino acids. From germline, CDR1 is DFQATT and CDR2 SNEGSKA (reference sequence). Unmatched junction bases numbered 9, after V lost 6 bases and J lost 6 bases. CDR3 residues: CSAYGLAGFGNEQFF. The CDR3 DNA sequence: TGCAGTGCCTACGGACTAGCGGGGTTCGGCAATGAGCAGTTCTTC.

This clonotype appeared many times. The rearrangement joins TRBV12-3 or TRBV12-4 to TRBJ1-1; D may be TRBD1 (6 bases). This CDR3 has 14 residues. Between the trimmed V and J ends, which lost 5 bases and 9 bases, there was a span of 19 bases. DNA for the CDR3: TGTGCCAGCAGTCCCGGCCTGACAGGAGTTAAAGCTTTCTTT. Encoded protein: CASSPGLTGVKAFF.

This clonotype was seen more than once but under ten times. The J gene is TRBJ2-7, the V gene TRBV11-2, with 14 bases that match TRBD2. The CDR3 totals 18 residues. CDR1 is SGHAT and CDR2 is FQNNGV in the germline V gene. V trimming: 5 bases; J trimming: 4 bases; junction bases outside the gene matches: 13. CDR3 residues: CASSMYSTWTSGRYEQYF. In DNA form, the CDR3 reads TGTGCCAGCAGCATGTACAGCACTTGGACTAGCGGGAGGTACGAGCAGTACTTC.

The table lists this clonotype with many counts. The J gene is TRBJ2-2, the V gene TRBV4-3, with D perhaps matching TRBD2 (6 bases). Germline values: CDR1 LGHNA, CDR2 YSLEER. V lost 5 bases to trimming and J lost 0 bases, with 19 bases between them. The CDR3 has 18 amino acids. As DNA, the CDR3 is TGCGCCAGCAGCAATTATCTTGGACTAACTGCGAACACCGGGGAGCTGTTTTTT. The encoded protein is CASSNYLGLTANTGELFF.

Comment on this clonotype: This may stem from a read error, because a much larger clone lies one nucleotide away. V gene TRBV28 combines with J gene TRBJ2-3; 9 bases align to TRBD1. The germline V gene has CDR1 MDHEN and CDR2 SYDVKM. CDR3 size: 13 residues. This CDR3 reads CASKDRGTGTQYF. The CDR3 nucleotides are TGTGCCAGCAAGGACAGGGGCACAGGTACGCAGTATTTT.

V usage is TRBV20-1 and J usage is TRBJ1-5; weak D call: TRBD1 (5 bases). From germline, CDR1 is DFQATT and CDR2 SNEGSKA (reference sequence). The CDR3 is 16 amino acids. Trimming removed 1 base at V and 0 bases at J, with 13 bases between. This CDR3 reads CSARGGADYSNQPQHF. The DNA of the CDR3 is TGCAGTGCTAGAGGAGGGGCGGATTATAGCAATCAGCCCCAGCATTTT.

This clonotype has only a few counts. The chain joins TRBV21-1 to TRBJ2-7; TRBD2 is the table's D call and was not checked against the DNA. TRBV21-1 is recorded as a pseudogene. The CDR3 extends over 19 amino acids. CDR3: CASSKGCRASGCKEYEQYF. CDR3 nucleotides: TGTGCCAGCAGCAAGGGCTGTAGGGCTAGCGGGTGCAAGGAGTACGAGCAGTACTTC.

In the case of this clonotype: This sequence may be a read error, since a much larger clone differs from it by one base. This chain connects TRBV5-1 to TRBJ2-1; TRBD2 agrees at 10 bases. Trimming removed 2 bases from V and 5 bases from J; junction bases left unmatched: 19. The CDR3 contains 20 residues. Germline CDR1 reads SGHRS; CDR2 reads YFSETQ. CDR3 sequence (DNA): TGCGCCAGCAGCTTACGACCGGGACTAGCGTGGGGGCCTCGGGACAATGAGCAGTTCTTC. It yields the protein CASSLRPGLAWGPRDNEQFF.

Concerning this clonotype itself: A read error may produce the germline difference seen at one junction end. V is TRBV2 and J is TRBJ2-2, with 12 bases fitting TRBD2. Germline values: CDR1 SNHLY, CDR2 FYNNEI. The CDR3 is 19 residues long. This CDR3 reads CTSSHSPTSGGSNTGELFF. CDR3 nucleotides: TGTACCAGCAGTCACTCGCCCACTAGCGGGGGGTCGAACACCGGGGAGCTGTTTTTT.